These T cell receptor beta chains were read from a single sample in a study of blood T cell repertoires in COVID-19. Data came from immunoSEQ multiplex PCR; TCRdb stores just in-frame clones and leaves some out. The table includes a few hundred thousand clones, more than 65% detected once. Sequenced sample: peripheral blood. These receptors were collected from a woman aged 18-29 years with acute or convalescent COVID-19. The CDR3 runs from the conserved cysteine through the conserved F or W. The D gene is left open where the match is weak. A row's size may be missing; if present it is once, few, many or a size class.

D gene: TRBD1
J gene: TRBJ2-4
V gene: TRBV11-2
clone size: .
CDR3 DNA: TGTGCCAGCAGCTTAGGTCATTCGTTGGGGACAGGGAGGAACATTCAGTACTTC
CDR3 protein: CASSLGHSLGTGRNIQYF

D gene: .
J gene: TRBJ2-1
V gene: TRBV4-3
clone size: .
CDR3 DNA: TGCGCCAGCAGCCAAGACGTCGGGAGTACGTATGAGCAGTTCTTC
CDR3 protein: CASSQDVGSTYEQFF

D gene: TRBD1
J gene: TRBJ1-1
V gene: TRBV5-1
clone size: .
CDR3 DNA: TGCGCCAGCAGCTTGACAGGGGCTGAAGCTTTCTTT
CDR3 protein: CASSLTGAEAFF

D gene: TRBD2
J gene: TRBJ2-3
V gene: TRBV6-1
clone size: .
CDR3 DNA: TGTGCCAGCAGTGAAGCGGGGACTAGCGATACGCAGTATTTT
CDR3 protein: CASSEAGTSDTQYF

D gene: TRBD1
J gene: TRBJ2-5
V gene: TRBV6-2/TRBV6-3
clone size: once
CDR3 DNA: TGTGCCAGCAGTTACCCGACCCAGACAGGGTACCAAGAGACCCAGTACTTC
CDR3 protein: CASSYPTQTGYQETQYF

D gene: .
J gene: TRBJ2-5
V gene: TRBV12-3/TRBV12-4
clone size: .
CDR3 DNA: TGTGCCAGCAGTTTATCCCGGGAGACCCAGTACTTC
CDR3 protein: CASSLSRETQYF

D gene: .
J gene: TRBJ2-1
V gene: TRBV29-1
clone size: .
CDR3 DNA: TGCAGCGTTTGGAGCTACAATGAGCAGTTCTTC
CDR3 protein: CSVWSYNEQFF

D gene: TRBD1
J gene: TRBJ2-7
V gene: TRBV9
clone size: .
CDR3 DNA: TGTGCCAGCAGCGTTTCGACAGGGTCCTACGAGCAGTACTTC
CDR3 protein: CASSVSTGSYEQYF

D gene: TRBD2
J gene: TRBJ2-7
V gene: TRBV5-6
clone size: .
CDR3 DNA: TGTGCCAGCAGCTTGTTTATCGAGCGGGGATCCTACGAGCAGTACTTC
CDR3 protein: CASSLFIERGSYEQYF

D gene: .
J gene: TRBJ1-1
V gene: TRBV5-1
clone size: .
CDR3 DNA: TGCGCCAGCAGCCCACGAACAGGGAGTACTGAAGCTTTCTTT
CDR3 protein: CASSPRTGSTEAFF

D gene: TRBD1
J gene: TRBJ2-5
V gene: TRBV5-1
clone size: .
CDR3 DNA: TGCGCCAGCAGCTTGGTTGGGACAGAAGAGACCCAGTACTTC
CDR3 protein: CASSLVGTEETQYF

D gene: TRBD2
J gene: TRBJ2-5
V gene: TRBV19
clone size: .
CDR3 DNA: TGTGCCATCGGGACTAGCGGGAAATTACGGTTTGGAGAGACCCAGTACTTC
CDR3 protein: CAIGTSGKLRFGETQYF

D gene: TRBD2
J gene: TRBJ2-1
V gene: TRBV24-1
clone size: .
CDR3 DNA: TGTGCCACCAGTGCCCTTAGCGGGAGTCGGTTCTTC
CDR3 protein: CATSALSGSRFF

D gene: TRBD2
J gene: TRBJ2-7
V gene: TRBV20-1
clone size: .
CDR3 DNA: TGCAGTGCTAGTTCACTAGCGGGCTTCTACGAGCAGTACTTC
CDR3 protein: CSASSLAGFYEQYF

D gene: .
J gene: TRBJ1-4
V gene: TRBV6-1
clone size: .
CDR3 DNA: TGTGCCAGCAGTGAAGGCCAGGGAGGAGAAAAACTGTTTTTT
CDR3 protein: CASSEGQGGEKLFF

D gene: TRBD1
J gene: TRBJ1-6
V gene: TRBV19
clone size: .
CDR3 DNA: TGTGCCAGTAGTGAGCCGGGACAGTACTCCTATAATTCACCCCTCCACTTT
CDR3 protein: CASSEPGQYSYNSPLHF

D gene: TRBD1
J gene: TRBJ1-6
V gene: TRBV18
clone size: .
CDR3 DNA: TGTGCCAGCTCACTAGGACAGGATAATTCACCCCTCCACTTT
CDR3 protein: CASSLGQDNSPLHF

D gene: TRBD1
J gene: TRBJ1-1
V gene: TRBV7-2
clone size: .
CDR3 DNA: TGTGCCAGCAGCTTAGACCCACAGGGGATTAGCACTGAAGCTTTCTTT
CDR3 protein: CASSLDPQGISTEAFF

D gene: .
J gene: TRBJ1-1
V gene: TRBV9
clone size: .
CDR3 DNA: TGTGCCAGCAGCGCCTCAGGGGCCACTGAAGCTTTCTTT
CDR3 protein: CASSASGATEAFF

D gene: TRBD1
J gene: TRBJ1-4
V gene: TRBV4-2
clone size: .
CDR3 DNA: TGTGCCAGCAGCCAAGATAAGGCAGGGGGCGATGAAAAACTGTTTTTT
CDR3 protein: CASSQDKAGGDEKLFF

D gene: .
J gene: TRBJ2-7
V gene: TRBV6-6
clone size: .
CDR3 DNA: TGTGCCAGCAGTTACCTGGCCAGGGAACCCGAGCAGTACTTC
CDR3 protein: CASSYLAREPEQYF

D gene: TRBD2
J gene: TRBJ2-3
V gene: TRBV7-2
clone size: .
CDR3 DNA: TGTGCCAGCAGCTTGAGAGTACTAGCGGGGGGGGGCACAGATACGCAGTATTTT
CDR3 protein: CASSLRVLAGGGTDTQYF